The rows below give T cell receptor beta chains drawn from one sample of a study of cytomegalovirus exposure and HLA in healthy donors. The table came from immunoSEQ multiplex PCR; TCRdb's copy has only in-frame clones and leaves some out. The sample includes over 120,000 clones, roughly 10% seen only once; the top ten take approximately 1.7%. Specimen: PBMCs. Receptors originate from a man aged 50 or older in good health and CMV-seronegative. Both conserved end residues are part of each CDR3. The order of the fields is D gene, clone size, V gene, J gene, CDR3 protein, CDR3 DNA. D genes are given only for firm matches. Not all rows give a size; the values are once, few, many and, for expanded clones, a class.

>NA|NA|TRBV6-1|TRBJ1-5
CASSEAVVSPQHF
TGTGCCAGCAGTGAAGCGGTTGTGAGTCCCCAGCATTTT
>NA|few|TRBV19|TRBJ1-4
CASSMKQGVTNEKLFF
TGTGCCAGTAGTATGAAACAGGGAGTAACTAATGAAAAACTGTTTTTT
>TRBD1|few|TRBV29-1|TRBJ1-3
CSVLTGSSGNTIYF
TGCAGCGTTTTGACAGGGAGCTCTGGAAACACCATATATTTT
>NA|NA|TRBV19|TRBJ2-3
CTSRPIQQGDGGDTQYF
TGTACCAGTAGACCAATCCAACAGGGAGATGGAGGAGATACGCAGTATTTT
>TRBD2|NA|TRBV6-5|TRBJ2-1
CASNRGTSGSNEQFF
TGTGCCAGCAACCGCGGGACTAGCGGGAGTAATGAGCAGTTCTTC
>NA|few|TRBV28|TRBJ2-4
CASSPQGAKNIQYF
TGTGCCAGCAGTCCCCAGGGTGCCAAAAACATTCAGTACTTC
>TRBD1|few|TRBV6-6|TRBJ2-7
CASSSDRGYEQYF
TGTGCCAGCAGTTCCGACAGGGGCTACGAGCAGTACTTC
>NA|few|TRBV19|TRBJ1-4
CASSIGGNEKLFF
TGTGCCAGTAGTATCGGCGGAAATGAAAAACTGTTTTTT
>TRBD2|NA|TRBV4-1|TRBJ2-6
CASSQGGGRASSGANVLTF
TGCGCCAGCAGCCAGGGGGGCGGGAGGGCTAGCTCTGGGGCCAACGTCCTGACTTTC
>TRBD2|few|TRBV30|TRBJ2-7
CAWSVGREGGMEQYF
TGTGCCTGGAGCGTGGGCAGGGAGGGTGGTATGGAGCAGTACTTC
>TRBD1|NA|TRBV7-3|TRBJ1-1
CASSFTGGTEAFF
TGTGCCAGCAGCTTCACAGGGGGCACTGAAGCTTTCTTT
>NA|few|TRBV29-1|TRBJ2-2
CSVVEENTGELFF
TGCAGCGTAGTAGAAGAGAACACCGGGGAGCTGTTTTTT
>NA|few|TRBV5-1|TRBJ2-3
CASSLGHQDTQYF
TGCGCCAGCAGCTTGGGACATCAAGATACGCAGTATTTT
>NA|NA|TRBV2|TRBJ1-2
CASSEGGMDYGYTF
TGTGCCAGCAGTGAGGGGGGAATGGACTATGGCTACACCTTC
>TRBD2|NA|TRBV2|TRBJ2-1
CASNRAGGGGNEQFF
TGTGCCAGCAATCGAGCGGGGGGAGGGGGGAATGAGCAGTTCTTC
>TRBD2|NA|TRBV2|TRBJ2-1
CASSRTSGSKREQFF
TGTGCCAGCAGTCGGACTAGCGGGAGTAAGCGTGAGCAGTTCTTC
>NA|NA|TRBV19|TRBJ2-7
CASSIDMYRSTYEQYF
TGTGCCAGTAGTATAGATATGTATCGGAGCACCTACGAGCAGTACTTC
>TRBD2|few|TRBV9|TRBJ2-1
CASSAGAGGLYNEQFF
TGTGCCAGCAGCGCGGGGGCGGGGGGACTTTACAATGAGCAGTTCTTC
>NA|few|TRBV30|TRBJ2-3
CAWIRIIATDTQYF
TGTGCCTGGATTAGGATTATAGCCACAGATACGCAGTATTTT
>TRBD1|NA|TRBV6-5|TRBJ1-1
CASSRGTGANTEAFF
TGTGCCAGCAGTCGAGGGACAGGAGCGAACACTGAAGCTTTCTTT
>TRBD1|NA|TRBV29-1|TRBJ2-7
CSVEGTGQGAYEQYF
TGCAGCGTTGAAGGGACGGGACAGGGGGCTTATGAGCAGTACTTC
>NA|NA|TRBV5-4|TRBJ2-2
CASSSNTQGIGELFF
TGTGCCAGCAGCTCAAATACTCAGGGCATCGGGGAGCTGTTTTTT
>TRBD2|NA|TRBV11-2|TRBJ2-7
CASSRGVDRFFYEQYF
TGTGCCAGCAGCCGGGGGGTGGACCGTTTCTTCTACGAGCAGTACTTC
>NA|few|TRBV5-1|TRBJ1-3
CASSLGASGNTIYF
TGCGCCAGCAGCTTGGGAGCCTCTGGAAACACCATATATTTT
>TRBD1|NA|TRBV19|TRBJ1-5
CASRGGLGQGESNQPQHF
TGTGCCAGTAGGGGTGGGTTGGGACAGGGAGAGAGCAATCAGCCCCAGCATTTT
>NA|NA|TRBV18|TRBJ2-3
CASSPSRGTRDTQYF
TGTGCCAGCTCACCTAGTAGGGGAACCAGGGATACGCAGTATTTT
>NA|NA|TRBV6-5|TRBJ1-1
CASSYYGGRGNTEAFF
TGTGCCAGCAGTTATTATGGGGGCAGGGGGAACACTGAAGCTTTCTTT
>TRBD2|few|TRBV5-6|TRBJ2-1
CASSFRGLAGDNEQFF
TGTGCCAGCAGCTTTAGGGGACTAGCGGGAGACAATGAGCAGTTCTTC
>NA|NA|TRBV21-1|TRBJ2-3
CASSKLLRTVETDTQYF
TGTGCCAGCAGCAAACTGTTAAGGACAGTGGAGACAGATACGCAGTATTTT
>NA|NA|TRBV11-3|TRBJ2-1
CASSLVASNNEQFF
TGTGCCAGCAGCTTAGTTGCTAGCAACAATGAGCAGTTCTTC
>TRBD1|NA|TRBV7-6|TRBJ2-2
CASSFGQGSGELFF
TGTGCCAGCAGCTTTGGACAGGGCTCCGGGGAGCTGTTTTTT